Shown below are 9 T cell receptor beta chains from a single sample sequenced in a study of T cell responses to AZD1222 COVID-19 vaccine (dated by TCRdb to 2020 to 2023). The library was built by means of the immunoSEQ multiplex PCR assay. Sourced from immuneACCESS, this table was stored by TCRdb with only in-frame sequences that have V and J called. A share of the clones is absent; for the studies checked, an unresolved V gene accounts for under half, and the remainder has no known explanation. The sample contains 170,000 or so clones, 85% to 95% of them found a single time. Under 1.1% of the sample goes to the ten largest clones. Interpreted using the paper, the time point label stands for: about 28 days (+/-7) after the second vaccine dose. Interpreted using the paper, the treatment or condition label stands for: meningococcal conjugate vaccine given as trial control. The specimen was peripheral blood, collected 28 days after the second dose of the MenACWY control vaccine. The receptors here all came from an adult who received the MenACWY meningococcal vaccine as a control.

This rearrangement joins TRBV7-2 to TRBJ1-2; D possibly corresponds to TRBD1 (6 bases). CDR1 and CDR2 from the germline V gene are SGHTA and FQGNSA. The CDR3 runs to 16 residues. Trimming removed 1 base from V and 7 bases from J, with 19 bases in between. The CDR3 sequence is CASSLGGTGGLGGYTF. CDR3 in DNA: TGTGCCAGCAGCTTAGGTGGGACGGGGGGCCTAGGTGGCTACACCTTC.

The chain joins TRBV7-2 to TRBJ2-1; no definite D call. The CDR3 loop spans 12 amino acids. Germline loops: CDR1 SGHTA, CDR2 FQGNSA. V shed 1 base and J shed 8 bases, with 6 bases lying between them. This CDR3 is CASSLVGYEQFF. The CDR3 bases are TGTGCCAGCAGCTTAGTAGGATATGAGCAGTTCTTC.

This chain connects TRBV5-1 to TRBJ2-3; no firm D call. The CDR3 extends over 14 amino acids. Deletions cut 4 bases from V and 3 bases from J, with 12 bases between. Per the germline V gene, CDR1 is SGHRS and CDR2 is YFSETQ. CDR3: CASSPGPETDTQYF. In nucleotides, the CDR3 is TGCGCCAGCAGCCCCGGACCAGAGACAGATACGCAGTATTTT.

The V call is TRBV9, the J call TRBJ2-7; no clear D gene. CDR3 length equals 14 residues. From germline, CDR1 is SGDLS and CDR2 YYNGEE. V lost 1 base and J 2 bases, leaving 10 bases between the germline ends. This CDR3 reads CASSVLPGTYEQYF. CDR3 bases: TGTGCCAGCAGCGTATTGCCTGGGACCTACGAGCAGTACTTC. The entire variable domain, with the rest obtained from reference TRBV9 and TRBJ2-7, is as follows: DSGVTQTPKHLITATGQRVTLRCSPRSGDLSVYWYQQSLDQGLQFLIQYYNGEERAKGNILERFSAQQFPDLHSELNLSSLELGDSALYFCASSVLPGTYEQYFGPGTRLTVT.

The chain couples TRBV19 to TRBJ1-5; a possible D gene is TRBD1 (5 bases). CDR1 is LNHDA and CDR2 is SQIVND in the germline V gene (reference sequence). There are 13 residues in the CDR3. Trimming shortened V by 3 bases and J by 6 bases, and 9 bases separated the two germline ends. The CDR3 DNA reads as TGTGCCAGTAGTATTGGAGGGACTCAGCCCCAGCATTTT. Translating gives CASSIGGTQPQHF. Looking up the rest from reference TRBV19 and TRBJ1-5 gives the full variable domain: DGGITQSPKYLFRKEGQNVTLSCEQNLNHDAMYWYRQDPGQGLRLIYYSQIVNDFQKGDIAEGYSVSREKKESFPLTVTSAQKNPTAFYLCASSIGGTQPQHFGDGTRLSIL.

This chain joins TRBV11-2 and TRBJ2-5, with a weak D call TRBD1 (6 bases). The CDR3 extends over 14 amino acids. With 4 bases removed from V and 1 base from J, the gap between germline ends came to 10 bases. Germline V gene sequence: CDR1 SGHAT, CDR2 FQNNGV. The CDR3 coding sequence is TGTGCCAGCAGCTCCCGAGGGGGCCAAGAGACCCAGTACTTC. Translation: CASSSRGGQETQYF.

The gene calls are TRBV19 and TRBJ1-5; TRBD1 matches at 10 bases. Germline-derived CDR1 and CDR2 are LNHDA and SQIVND (reference sequence). The CDR3 runs to 15 residues. V lost 10 bases and J lost 4; bases outside the gene matches: 10. The CDR3 spells CATTWTGGPNQPQHF. DNA of the CDR3: TGTGCCACTACATGGACAGGGGGACCGAATCAGCCCCAGCATTTT.

The rearrangement links TRBV7-2 to TRBJ2-3; D gene unclear. The CDR3 is 14 amino acids. V was clipped by 1 base and J by 1 base, with 6 bases between them. CDR1 SGHTA and CDR2 FQGNSA come from the germline V gene. This CDR3 is CASSLGWGTDTQYF. The CDR3 nucleotides are TGTGCCAGCAGCTTAGGGTGGGGCACAGATACGCAGTATTTT.

The chain recombines TRBV28 with TRBJ1-5; a possible D gene is TRBD1 (6 bases). V shed 2 bases and J shed 2 bases, with 13 bases lying between them. This CDR3 contains 16 residues. The germline V gene encodes CDR1 MDHEN and CDR2 SYDVKM. CDR3 protein: CASSLGGLSGNQPQHF. CDR3 DNA sequence: TGTGCCAGCAGTTTAGGGGGGCTGAGTGGCAATCAGCCCCAGCATTTT.